Below, one T cell receptor (beta chain) is given with its context. This clonotype is described as medium-sized (0.01 to 0.1%). The antigen this receptor binds is unknown. Base qualities were left out, and no much larger clone turns up one base away. These data originate in a study of immune reconstitution after stem cell transplant in scleroderma (dated by TCRdb to about 2017). Libraries were prepared through RT-PCR. Sequencer: Illumina MiSeq. TCRdb reran the public reads through fastp at Q25 and MiXCR, keeping productive beta chains. Merged by CDR3 protein, the rows form single entries marked with the most common genes and DNA. The sample table contains under 3,000 distinct CDR3 sequences; only one count was recorded for 9.5% to 13% of them. Over 13% of the sample rests with the top ten. Collection took place before or after autologous hematopoietic stem cell transplantation (not recorded which). This sequence originates from a female donor with systemic sclerosis.

The bases read TGCGCCAGCAGCTTGGGGACAGGGGGCTCTTTACACGAGCAGTACTTC. Its product reads: CASSLGTGGSLHEQYF. The chain joins TRBV5-1 to TRBJ2-7; TRBD1 aligns with 11 central bases. CDR1 and CDR2 are drawn from the germline V gene: SGHRS, YFSETQ. Relative to germline, V is missing 0 bases and J is missing 5 bases, with 7 bases of the junction outside any gene match. The CDR3 goes from the cysteine to the phenylalanine over 16 residues. The only DNA kept is the CDR3, 48 bases in frame from the first base.